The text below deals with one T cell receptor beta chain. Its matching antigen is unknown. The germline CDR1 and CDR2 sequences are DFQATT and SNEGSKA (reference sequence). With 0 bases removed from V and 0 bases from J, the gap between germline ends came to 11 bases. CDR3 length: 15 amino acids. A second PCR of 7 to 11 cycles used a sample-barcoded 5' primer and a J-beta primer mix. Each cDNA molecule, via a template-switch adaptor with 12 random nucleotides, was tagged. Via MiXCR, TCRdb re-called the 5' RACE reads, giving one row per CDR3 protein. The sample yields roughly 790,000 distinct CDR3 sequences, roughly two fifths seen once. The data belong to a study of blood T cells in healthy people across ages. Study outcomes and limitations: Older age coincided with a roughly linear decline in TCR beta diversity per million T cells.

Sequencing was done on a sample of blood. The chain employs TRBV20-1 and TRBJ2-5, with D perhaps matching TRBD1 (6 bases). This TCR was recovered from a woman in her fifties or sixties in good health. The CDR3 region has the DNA TGCAGTGCTAGAGATGCCGGACAGCACCAAGAGACCCAGTACTTC. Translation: CSARDAGQHQETQYF.